This TCR beta chain was observed in a study of T cells in tuberculosis. Turning to the study itself: T cells were selected with CD1B tetramers loaded with glucose monomycolate.

General study results and limits: GMM-specific TCRs were nearer to active tuberculosis alpha repertoires, suggesting expansion. Smaller alpha distances in active tuberculosis partly reflected shorter CDR3-alpha lengths. GEM motif frequencies gave 55% to 75% accuracy; the GMM repertoire gave roughly 90%.

Trimming took off 2 bases at V and 0 bases at J, with 5 bases between the two ends. The CDR3 is 13 residues long. Germline values: CDR1 MNHEY, CDR2 SMNVEV (reference sequence). Assay: immunoSEQ multiplex PCR; the TCRdb copy retains only in-frame clones and omits some. The table shows about 33,000 clones, with roughly 90% occurring only once. Regarding this clone: Its antigen is unidentified.

The receptor comes from a donor aged 10-29 years with latent tuberculosis or without tuberculosis infection. Some clones in this sample may be carry-over from other donors' samples. The sequencing sample was made of PBMCs. The V gene is TRBV27, the J gene TRBJ2-7; D not resolved. CDR3 DNA: TGTGCCAGCAGTTTACACTTCTCCTACGAGCAGTACTTC. As protein: CASSLHFSYEQYF.